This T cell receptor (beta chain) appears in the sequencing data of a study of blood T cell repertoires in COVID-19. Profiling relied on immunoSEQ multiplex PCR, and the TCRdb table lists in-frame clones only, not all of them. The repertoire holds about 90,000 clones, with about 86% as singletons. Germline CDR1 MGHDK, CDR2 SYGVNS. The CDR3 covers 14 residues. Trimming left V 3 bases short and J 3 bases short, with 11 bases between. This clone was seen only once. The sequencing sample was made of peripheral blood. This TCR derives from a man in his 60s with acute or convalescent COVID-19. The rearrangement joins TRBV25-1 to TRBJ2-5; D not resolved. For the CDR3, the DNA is TGTGCCAGCAGTGAGGCAATACACGAAGAGACCCAGTACTTC. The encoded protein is CASSEAIHEETQYF.